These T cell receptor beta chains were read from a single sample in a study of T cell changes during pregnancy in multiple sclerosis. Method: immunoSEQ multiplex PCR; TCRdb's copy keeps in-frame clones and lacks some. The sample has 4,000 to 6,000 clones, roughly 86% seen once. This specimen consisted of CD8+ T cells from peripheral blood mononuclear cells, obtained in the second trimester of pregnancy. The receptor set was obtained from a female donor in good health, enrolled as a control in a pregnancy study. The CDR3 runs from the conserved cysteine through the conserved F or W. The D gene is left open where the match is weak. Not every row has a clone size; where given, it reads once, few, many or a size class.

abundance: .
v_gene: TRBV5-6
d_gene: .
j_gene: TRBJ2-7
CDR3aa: CASSLSQGWYEQYF
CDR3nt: TGTGCCAGCAGCTTGTCCCAGGGATGGTACGAGCAGTACTTC

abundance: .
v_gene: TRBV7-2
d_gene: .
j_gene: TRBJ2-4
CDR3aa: CASSLGRAGGLAKNIQYF
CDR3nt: TGTGCCAGCAGCCTAGGTCGGGCAGGGGGGCTTGCCAAAAACATTCAGTACTTC

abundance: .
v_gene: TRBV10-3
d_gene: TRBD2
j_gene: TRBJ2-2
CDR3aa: CAISSRLAGGPETDTGELFF
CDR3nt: TGTGCCATCAGTTCCCGACTAGCGGGAGGGCCCGAGACGGACACCGGGGAGCTGTTTTTT

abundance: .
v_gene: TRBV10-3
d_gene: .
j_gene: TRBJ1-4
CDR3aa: CAIRSGTWGNEKLFF
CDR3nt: TGTGCCATCAGGTCCGGGACATGGGGTAATGAAAAACTGTTTTTT

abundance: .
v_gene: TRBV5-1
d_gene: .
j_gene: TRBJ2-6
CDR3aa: CASSLQGLSSGANVLTF
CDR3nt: TGCGCCAGCAGCTTGCAGGGGCTTAGCTCTGGGGCCAACGTCCTGACTTTC

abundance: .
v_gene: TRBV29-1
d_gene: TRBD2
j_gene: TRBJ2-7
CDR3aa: CSVDGTSGSHEQYF
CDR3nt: TGCAGCGTAGATGGGACTAGCGGGAGCCACGAGCAGTACTTC

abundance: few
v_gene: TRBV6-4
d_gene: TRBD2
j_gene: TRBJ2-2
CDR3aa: CASSASGGSGELFF
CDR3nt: TGTGCCAGCAGTGCTAGCGGGGGGTCCGGGGAGCTGTTTTTT

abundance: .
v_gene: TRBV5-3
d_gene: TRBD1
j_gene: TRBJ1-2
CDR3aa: CARSWGQGGGGYTF
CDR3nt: TGTGCCAGAAGCTGGGGACAGGGAGGGGGTGGCTACACCTTC

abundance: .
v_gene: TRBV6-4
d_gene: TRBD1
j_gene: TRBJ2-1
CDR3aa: CASSSGTGDYNEQFF
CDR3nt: TGTGCCAGCAGTTCCGGGACAGGGGACTACAATGAGCAGTTCTTC

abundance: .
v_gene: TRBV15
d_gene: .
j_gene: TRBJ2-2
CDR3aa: CATSRDNGELFF
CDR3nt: TGTGCCACCAGCAGAGATAACGGGGAGCTGTTTTTT

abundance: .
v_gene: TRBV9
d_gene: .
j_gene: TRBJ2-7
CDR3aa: CASSARGYEQYF
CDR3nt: TGTGCCAGCAGCGCCAGAGGATACGAGCAGTACTTC

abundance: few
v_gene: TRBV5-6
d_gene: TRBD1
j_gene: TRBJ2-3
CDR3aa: CASSLARGRADTQYF
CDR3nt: TGTGCCAGCAGCTTGGCAAGGGGGCGAGCAGATACGCAGTATTTT

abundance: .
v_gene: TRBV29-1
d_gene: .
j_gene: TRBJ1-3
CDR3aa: CSVEVQESGYTIYF
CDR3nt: TGCAGCGTTGAGGTCCAAGAGTCCGGGTACACCATATATTTT

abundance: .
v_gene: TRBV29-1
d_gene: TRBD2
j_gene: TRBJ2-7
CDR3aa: CSVEDSGESSYEQYF
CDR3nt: TGCAGCGTTGAAGATAGCGGGGAGAGCTCCTACGAGCAGTACTTC

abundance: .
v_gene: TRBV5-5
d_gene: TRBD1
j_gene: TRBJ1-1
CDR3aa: CASSGGDRERNTEAFF
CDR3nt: TGTGCCAGCAGCGGGGGGGACAGGGAGAGGAACACTGAAGCTTTCTTT